One T cell receptor beta chain is described in this entry. Its cognate antigen is unknown. This sample was taken from a study of shared clonotypes between healthy human individuals. Findings and caveats of the study: Clonotypes shared by all four sorted-subset donors had higher generation probabilities than non-shared clonotypes. Estimated richness values were generally larger in naive subsets than in memory subsets.

The sorted-subset replicate PCRs were given approximately 190 ng DNA, which is approximately 30,000 T cell genomes. The method was immunoSEQ multiplex PCR; TCRdb's version includes in-frame clones alone and lacks a portion of them. The sample has roughly 2,300,000 clones, around 92% seen once; the top ten hold more than 0.35%. CDR3 length: 13 amino acids. V was cut by 10 bases and J by 3 bases, with 16 bases left in between. From germline, CDR1 is MDHEN and CDR2 SYDVKM. The receptor was isolated from a man aged 18 to 29 in good health. Some clones in this sample may be carry-over from other donors' samples. This rearrangement joins TRBV28 to TRBJ2-7; D unclear. The sequenced sample was naive CD4+ T cells from PBMCs. Subset in this sample: CD45RA+ positively selected. CDR3 DNA: TGTGCCACCCGTTCGGCAGTTAACTACGAGCAGTACTTC. Translation: CATRSAVNYEQYF.